This is a list of T cell receptor beta chains from one sample in a study of cytomegalovirus exposure and HLA in healthy donors. Assay: immunoSEQ multiplex PCR; the TCRdb copy retains only in-frame clones and omits some. The sample includes around 110,000 clones, roughly 9% seen only once; the top ten take less than 4%. Sequencing was done on a sample of PBMCs. The receptors here all came from a young man in good health and CMV-seronegative. The CDR3 runs from the conserved cysteine through the conserved F or W. D genes are given only for firm matches. Expanded clones get a size class; other rows say once, few or many, or leave the size out.

>TRBV5-5|TRBJ2-7|few|13|NA
CASSLERSYEQYF
TGTGCCAGCAGCCTGGAGAGGAGCTACGAGCAGTACTTC
>TRBV4-1|TRBJ2-3|few|18|TRBD2
CASSQGTSGRGFTDTQYF
TGCGCCAGCAGCCAAGGGACTAGCGGGAGGGGGTTCACAGATACGCAGTATTTT
>TRBV30|TRBJ2-1|few|16|NA
CAWRSTLVALGNEQFF
TGTGCCTGGAGGAGTACCCTAGTGGCACTGGGCAATGAGCAGTTCTTC
>TRBV10-3|TRBJ2-7|few|14|NA
CAISAAGYSYEQYF
TGTGCCATCAGTGCGGCAGGCTACTCCTACGAGCAGTACTTC
>TRBV11-3|TRBJ1-1|NA|12|TRBD1
CASSSDRGEAFF
TGTGCCAGCAGCTCTGACAGGGGTGAAGCTTTCTTT
>TRBV4-2|TRBJ2-4|NA|16|NA
CASSQDRDLSKNIQYF
TGTGCCAGCAGCCAAGATCGAGACTTGTCCAAAAACATTCAGTACTTC
>TRBV2|TRBJ1-5|NA|16|NA
CASSGTPFSGNQPQHF
TGTGCCAGCTCAGGAACCCCCTTCAGTGGCAATCAGCCCCAGCATTTT
>TRBV5-4|TRBJ2-7|NA|14|TRBD1
CASSSADRTYEQYF
TGTGCCAGCAGCTCGGCGGACAGGACCTACGAGCAGTACTTC
>TRBV5-1|TRBJ2-7|NA|16|NA
CASSLEGRSTLHEQYF
TGCGCCAGCAGCTTGGAAGGCAGGTCAACCCTCCACGAGCAGTACTTC
>TRBV29-1|TRBJ1-3|NA|15|TRBD1
CSAFDRGRGGNTIYF
TGCAGCGCCTTTGACAGGGGGCGAGGAGGAAACACCATATATTTT
>TRBV12-5|TRBJ2-5|NA|9|NA
CARRDWGYF
TGTGCTAGGCGGGACTGGGGGTACTTC
>TRBV4-1|TRBJ2-6|NA|19|TRBD2
CASSQGGLAEAVGANVLTF
TGCGCCAGCAGCCAAGGAGGACTAGCGGAGGCTGTTGGGGCCAACGTCCTGACTTTC
>TRBV28|TRBJ2-1|NA|12|NA
CASSLRVLEQFF
TGTGCCAGCAGCCTCAGGGTTTTGGAGCAGTTCTTC
>TRBV6-1|TRBJ2-7|few|15|TRBD2
CASSPYAGVAYEQYF
TGTGCCAGCAGTCCCTATGCGGGGGTTGCCTACGAGCAGTACTTC
>TRBV30|TRBJ2-3|NA|13|NA
CAWKSPSTDTQYF
TGTGCCTGGAAATCCCCTAGCACAGATACGCAGTATTTT
>TRBV2|TRBJ1-1|few|14|NA
CASSHRTGNTEAFF
TGTGCCAGCAGTCACAGAACTGGGAACACTGAAGCTTTCTTT
>TRBV7-8|TRBJ1-5|few|13|NA
CASSYRTQGPQHF
TGTGCCAGCAGCTACCGTACACAGGGACCCCAGCATTTT
>TRBV19|TRBJ1-1|NA|16|TRBD1
CARGFKDRAKFTEAFF
TGTGCCAGGGGATTTAAGGACAGGGCCAAGTTCACTGAAGCTTTCTTT
>TRBV9|TRBJ2-1|few|14|TRBD1
CASSFGQDSNEQFF
TGTGCCAGCAGCTTCGGACAGGATAGTAATGAGCAGTTCTTC
>TRBV19|TRBJ1-1|NA|10|NA
CASVSGLGFF
TGTGCCAGTGTCTCCGGCCTAGGTTTCTTT
>TRBV15|TRBJ2-7|few|14|TRBD1
CATSSVQGQAVLYF
TGTGCCACCAGCAGTGTCCAGGGACAGGCGGTTTTGTACTTC
>TRBV27|TRBJ2-7|few|14|TRBD1
CASRPTGINYEQYF
TGTGCCAGCAGACCGACAGGGATTAACTACGAGCAGTACTTC
>TRBV9|TRBJ2-5|NA|17|NA
CASSVGGGASIVETQYF
TGTGCCAGCAGCGTAGGAGGGGGGGCGTCGATTGTGGAGACCCAGTACTTC
>TRBV5-6|TRBJ1-5|NA|16|NA
CASSLHTTGSNQPQHF
TGTGCCAGCAGCTTGCACACAACAGGGAGCAATCAGCCCCAGCATTTT
>TRBV5-1|TRBJ2-7|NA|17|TRBD1
CASSQKGQGASSYEQYF
TGCGCCAGCAGCCAAAAAGGACAGGGGGCGAGCTCCTACGAGCAGTACTTC
>TRBV9|TRBJ2-7|NA|14|TRBD1
CATCHRDRPLEQYF
TGTGCCACGTGCCACCGGGACAGGCCTCTTGAGCAGTACTTC
>TRBV25-1|TRBJ2-5|NA|11|NA
CASSPGETQYF
TGTGCCAGCAGTCCGGGGGAGACCCAGTACTTC
>TRBV7-8|TRBJ2-5|few|15|TRBD2
CASSLEEREEETQYF
TGTGCCAGCAGCTTAGAAGAGCGGGAGGAAGAGACCCAGTACTTC
>TRBV28|TRBJ2-2|NA|15|TRBD1
CASRTGQGSPGELFF
TGTGCCAGCAGAACAGGACAGGGGAGCCCCGGGGAGCTGTTTTTT
>TRBV25-1|TRBJ1-1|NA|12|NA
CASSEGRTEAFF
TGTGCCAGCAGTGAGGGGAGAACTGAAGCTTTCTTT
>TRBV28|TRBJ2-5|NA|16|NA
CASSSPSRQGEETQYF
TGTGCCAGCAGTTCCCCCTCTCGGCAGGGCGAAGAGACCCAGTACTTC
>TRBV6-5|TRBJ2-3|NA|14|TRBD1
CASRDDRGTDTQYF
TGTGCCAGCAGGGACGACAGGGGCACAGATACGCAGTATTTT
>TRBV6-5|TRBJ1-2|few|14|TRBD1
CASTKGAPGYGYTF
TGTGCCAGCACAAAGGGGGCGCCTGGCTATGGCTACACCTTC
>TRBV5-6|TRBJ1-1|few|12|NA
CASGEPTGEAFF
TGTGCCAGCGGCGAACCGACAGGTGAAGCTTTCTTT
>TRBV7-2|TRBJ2-7|NA|14|TRBD1
CASSQDRGRYEQYF
TGTGCCAGCAGCCAGGACAGGGGGCGTTACGAGCAGTACTTC
>TRBV2|TRBJ2-5|NA|12|TRBD1
CASNGQGETQYF
TGTGCCAGCAACGGACAGGGGGAGACCCAGTACTTC
>TRBV30|TRBJ1-1|NA|11|NA
CAWSPPHEAFF
TGTGCCTGGAGTCCCCCACATGAAGCTTTCTTT
>TRBV10-1|TRBJ1-1|few|11|NA
CAIPRGWEAFF
TGCGCCATCCCTAGAGGATGGGAAGCTTTCTTT
>TRBV7-2|TRBJ2-1|few|14|TRBD2
CASSLAGGMNEQFF
TGTGCCAGCAGCTTAGCGGGGGGGATGAATGAGCAGTTCTTC